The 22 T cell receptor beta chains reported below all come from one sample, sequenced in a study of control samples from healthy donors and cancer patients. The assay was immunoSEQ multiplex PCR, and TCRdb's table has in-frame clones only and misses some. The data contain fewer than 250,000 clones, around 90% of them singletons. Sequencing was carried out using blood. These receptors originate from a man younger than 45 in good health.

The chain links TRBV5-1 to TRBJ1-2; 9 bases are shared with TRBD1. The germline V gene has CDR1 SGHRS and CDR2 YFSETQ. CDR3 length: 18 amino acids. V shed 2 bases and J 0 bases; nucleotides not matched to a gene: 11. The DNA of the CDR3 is TGCGCCAGCAGCTTAAGACCGGGACAGGGAGGCACTAACTATGGCTACACCTTC. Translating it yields CASSLRPGQGGTNYGYTF.

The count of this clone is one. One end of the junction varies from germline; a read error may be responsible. CDR3 amino acids: CASSLLGGYSGNTMYF. CDR3 nucleotides: TGTGCCAGCAGCTTATTGGGGGGGTACTCTGGAAACACCATGTATTTT. The chain recombines TRBV11-2 with TRBJ1-3; tentatively, D is TRBD1 (5 bases). The germline V gene has CDR1 SGHAT and CDR2 FQNNGV. CDR3 length: 16 residues.

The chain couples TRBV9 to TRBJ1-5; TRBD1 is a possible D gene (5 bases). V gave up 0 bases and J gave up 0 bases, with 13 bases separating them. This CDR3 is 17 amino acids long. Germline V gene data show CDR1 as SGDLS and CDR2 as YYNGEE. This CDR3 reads CASSVVREENSNQPQHF. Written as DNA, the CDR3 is TGTGCCAGCAGCGTAGTCAGGGAGGAGAATAGCAATCAGCCCCAGCATTTT.

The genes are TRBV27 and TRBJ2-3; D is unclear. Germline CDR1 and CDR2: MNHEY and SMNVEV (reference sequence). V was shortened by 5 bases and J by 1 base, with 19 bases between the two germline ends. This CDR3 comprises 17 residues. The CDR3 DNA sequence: TGTGCCAGCAGTATTCAACTGATGAGTCGTCGCACAGATACGCAGTATTTT. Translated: CASSIQLMSRRTDTQYF.

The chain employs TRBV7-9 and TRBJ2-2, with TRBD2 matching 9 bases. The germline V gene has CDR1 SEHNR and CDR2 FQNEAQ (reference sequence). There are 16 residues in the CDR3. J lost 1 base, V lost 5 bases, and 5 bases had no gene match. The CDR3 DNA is TGTGCCAGCAGCAAGACAGCGGGGGGGAACACCGGGGAGCTGTTTTTT. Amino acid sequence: CASSKTAGGNTGELFF.

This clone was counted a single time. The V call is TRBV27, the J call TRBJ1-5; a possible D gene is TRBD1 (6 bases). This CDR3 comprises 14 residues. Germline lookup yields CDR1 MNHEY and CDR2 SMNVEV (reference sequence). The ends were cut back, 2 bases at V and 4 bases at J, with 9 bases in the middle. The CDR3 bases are TGTGCCAGCAGTTTAGTGGGGGCGAATCAGCCCCAGCATTTT. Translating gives CASSLVGANQPQHF.

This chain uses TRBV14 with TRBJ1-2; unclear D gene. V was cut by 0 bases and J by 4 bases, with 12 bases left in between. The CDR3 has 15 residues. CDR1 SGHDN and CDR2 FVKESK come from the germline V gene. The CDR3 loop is CASSQEFPSGYGYTF. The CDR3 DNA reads TGTGCCAGCAGCCAAGAATTCCCGTCGGGCTATGGCTACACCTTC.

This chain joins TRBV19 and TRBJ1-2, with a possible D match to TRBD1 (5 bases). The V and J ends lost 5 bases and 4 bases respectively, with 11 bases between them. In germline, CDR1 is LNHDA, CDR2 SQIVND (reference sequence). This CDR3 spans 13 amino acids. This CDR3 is CASSSGRAYGYTF. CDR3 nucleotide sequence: TGTGCCAGTAGTTCAGGGAGAGCCTATGGCTACACCTTC.

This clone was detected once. CDR3 sequence: CASRPPGRGLYEQYF. CDR3 nucleotide sequence: TGCGCCAGCAGGCCACCAGGCAGGGGACTTTACGAGCAGTACTTC. This chain uses TRBV10-2 with TRBJ2-7; D possibly matches TRBD1 or TRBD2 (6 bases each). Germline CDR1 reads WSHSY; CDR2 reads SAAADI. V shed 6 bases and J shed 4 bases, with 19 bases lying between them. This CDR3 is built from 15 residues.

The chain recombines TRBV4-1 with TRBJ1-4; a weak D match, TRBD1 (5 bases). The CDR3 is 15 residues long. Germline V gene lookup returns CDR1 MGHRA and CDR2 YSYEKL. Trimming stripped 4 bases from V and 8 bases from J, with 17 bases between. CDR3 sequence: CASSLREGNREKLFF. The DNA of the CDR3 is TGCGCCAGCAGCCTTAGGGAGGGGAACAGGGAAAAACTGTTTTTT.

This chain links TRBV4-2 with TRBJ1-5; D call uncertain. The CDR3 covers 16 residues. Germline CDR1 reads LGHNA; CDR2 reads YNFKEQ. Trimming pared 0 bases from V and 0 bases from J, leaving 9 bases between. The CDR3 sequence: CASSQESGFSNQPQHF. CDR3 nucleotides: TGTGCCAGCAGCCAAGAATCGGGGTTTAGCAATCAGCCCCAGCATTTT.

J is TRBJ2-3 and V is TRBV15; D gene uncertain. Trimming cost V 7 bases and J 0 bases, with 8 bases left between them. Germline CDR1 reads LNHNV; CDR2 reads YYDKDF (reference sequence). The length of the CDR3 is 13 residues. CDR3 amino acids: CATISSSTDTQYF. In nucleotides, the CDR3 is TGTGCCACCATTTCTAGTAGCACAGATACGCAGTATTTT.

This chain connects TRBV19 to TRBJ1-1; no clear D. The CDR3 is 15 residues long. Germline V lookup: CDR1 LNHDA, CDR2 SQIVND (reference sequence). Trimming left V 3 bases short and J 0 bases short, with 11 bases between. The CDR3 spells CASSMRGEMNTEAFF. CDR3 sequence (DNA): TGTGCCAGTAGTATGCGGGGAGAAATGAACACTGAAGCTTTCTTT.

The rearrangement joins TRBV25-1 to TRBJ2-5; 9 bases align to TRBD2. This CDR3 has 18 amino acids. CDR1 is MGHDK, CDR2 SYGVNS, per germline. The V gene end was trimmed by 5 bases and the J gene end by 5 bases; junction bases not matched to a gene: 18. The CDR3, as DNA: TGTGCCAGCAGTCCTCCTTTGGCGGGGGGGCCGTTTACGGAGACCCAGTACTTC. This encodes CASSPPLAGGPFTETQYF.

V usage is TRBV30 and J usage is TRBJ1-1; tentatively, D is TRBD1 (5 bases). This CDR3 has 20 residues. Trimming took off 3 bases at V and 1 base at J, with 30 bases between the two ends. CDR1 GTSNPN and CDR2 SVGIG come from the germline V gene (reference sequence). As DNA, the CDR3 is TGTGCCTGGAGACCAGGGCTGCATGGGCTGGCGGAAAAGCGGAACACTGAAGCTTTCTTT. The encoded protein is CAWRPGLHGLAEKRNTEAFF.

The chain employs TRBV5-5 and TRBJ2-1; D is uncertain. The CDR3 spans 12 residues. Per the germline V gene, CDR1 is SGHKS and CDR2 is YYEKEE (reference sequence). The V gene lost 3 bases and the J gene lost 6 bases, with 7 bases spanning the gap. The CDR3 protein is CASSSPANEQFF. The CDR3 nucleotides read TGTGCCAGCAGCTCCCCCGCCAATGAGCAGTTCTTC. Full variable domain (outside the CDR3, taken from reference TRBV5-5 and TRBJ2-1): DAGVTQSPTHLIKTRGQQVTLRCSPISGHKSVSWYQQVLGQGPQFIFQYYEKEERGRGNFPDRFSARQFPNYSSELNVNALLLGDSALYLCASSSPANEQFFGPGTRLTVL.

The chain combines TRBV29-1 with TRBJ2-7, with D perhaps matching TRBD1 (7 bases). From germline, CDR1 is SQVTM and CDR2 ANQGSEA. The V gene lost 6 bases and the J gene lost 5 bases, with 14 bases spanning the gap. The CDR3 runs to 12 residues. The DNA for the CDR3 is TGCAGCGTCAGACAGGGAGGCCACGAGCAGTACTTC. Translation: CSVRQGGHEQYF.

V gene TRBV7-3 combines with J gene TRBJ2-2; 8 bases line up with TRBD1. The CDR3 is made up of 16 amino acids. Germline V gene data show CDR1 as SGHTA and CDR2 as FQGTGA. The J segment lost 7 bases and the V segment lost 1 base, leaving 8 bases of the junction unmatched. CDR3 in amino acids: CASSLNGRGPYGELFF. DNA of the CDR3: TGTGCCAGCAGCTTAAATGGCAGGGGGCCATACGGGGAGCTGTTTTTT.

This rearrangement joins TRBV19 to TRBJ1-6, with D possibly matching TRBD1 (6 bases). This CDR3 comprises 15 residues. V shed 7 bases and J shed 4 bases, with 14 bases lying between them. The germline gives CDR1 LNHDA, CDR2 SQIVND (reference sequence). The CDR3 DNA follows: TGTGCCAGTACCAGGGGCATGCTGTATAATTCACCCCTCCACTTT. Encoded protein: CASTRGMLYNSPLHF.

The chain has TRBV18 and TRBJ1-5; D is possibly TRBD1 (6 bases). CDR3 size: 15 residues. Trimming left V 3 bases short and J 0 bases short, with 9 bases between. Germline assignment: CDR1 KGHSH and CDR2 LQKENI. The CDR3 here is CASSPDSYSNQPQHF. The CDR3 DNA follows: TGTGCCAGCTCACCGGACAGCTATAGCAATCAGCCCCAGCATTTT.

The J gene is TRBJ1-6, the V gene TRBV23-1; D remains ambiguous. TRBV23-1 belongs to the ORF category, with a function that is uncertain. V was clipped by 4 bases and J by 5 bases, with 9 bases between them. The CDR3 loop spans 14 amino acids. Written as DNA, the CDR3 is TGCGCCAGCAGTCCGGACGGTAATAATTCACCCCTCCACTTT. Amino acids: CASSPDGNNSPLHF.

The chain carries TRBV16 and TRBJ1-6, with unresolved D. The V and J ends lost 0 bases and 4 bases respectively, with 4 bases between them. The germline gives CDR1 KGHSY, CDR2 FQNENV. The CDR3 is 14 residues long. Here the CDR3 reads CASSQSKYNSPLHF. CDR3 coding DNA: TGTGCCAGCAGCCAATCAAAATATAATTCACCCCTCCACTTT.